The 5 T cell receptor beta chains listed next were all sequenced from one sample in a study of PD-1 blockade in mismatch repair-deficient tumors. Sequencing used immunoSEQ multiplex PCR; TCRdb keeps in-frame clones, though not all of them. This sample yields just under 65,000 clones, of which around 88% are seen a single time; approximately 15% belongs to the top ten. The sample consisted of peripheral blood, taken 52 weeks after starting pembrolizumab. All receptors derive from an adult with mismatch repair-deficient cancer.

This chain links TRBV11-3 with TRBJ1-1; 7 bases match TRBD1. The CDR3 contains 14 residues. Per germline, CDR1 SGHNT and CDR2 YENEEA. V lost 4 bases, J lost 3 bases, and 5 bases stayed unmatched. The CDR3 region has the DNA TGTGCCAGCAGCTCGACAGGGACGGACACTGAAGCTTTCTTT. It yields the protein CASSSTGTDTEAFF.

This chain joins TRBV4-3 and TRBJ2-1, with 14 bases aligning to TRBD2. Germline V gene data show CDR1 as LGHNA and CDR2 as YSLEER. The V gene end was trimmed by 1 base and the J gene end by 5 bases; junction bases not matched to a gene: 1. The CDR3 totals 16 residues. The CDR3: CASSQGLAGGNNEQFF. CDR3 nucleotides: TGCGCCAGCAGCCAAGGACTAGCGGGAGGGAACAATGAGCAGTTCTTC.

V gene TRBV27 combines with J gene TRBJ2-2; a possible D gene is TRBD2 (6 bases). The CDR3 has 16 amino acids. Germline V gene data show CDR1 as MNHEY and CDR2 as SMNVEV (reference sequence). V gave up 5 bases and J gave up 4 bases, with 17 bases separating them. In DNA form, the CDR3 reads TGTGCCAGCAGTCAATTACTAGCACGGGGCACCGGGGAGCTGTTTTTT. Translated: CASSQLLARGTGELFF.

DNA of the CDR3: TGTGCCAGCAGCTCAGGGACTAGCGGGAGTGAGACCCAGTACTTC. Its translation: CASSSGTSGSETQYF. This sequence joins TRBV11-2 and TRBJ2-5; TRBD2 matches at 14 bases. Germline values: CDR1 SGHAT, CDR2 FQNNGV. Trimming at V came to 4 bases and at J to 5 bases, leaving 3 bases not matched to a gene. This CDR3 contains 15 residues.

This sequence joins TRBV4-1 and TRBJ1-4; D is ambiguous. Germline CDR1 reads MGHRA; CDR2 reads YSYEKL. The CDR3 is made up of 15 amino acids. V was trimmed by 1 base and J by 3 bases, leaving 9 bases between them. The CDR3 nucleotides are TGCGCCAGCAGCCAAGCGCACAGCCCTAATGAAAAACTGTTTTTT. Encoded protein: CASSQAHSPNEKLFF.